Below, 12 T cell receptor beta chains from the same sample are listed, as sequenced in a study of blood T cell repertoires in COVID-19. Profiled with immunoSEQ multiplex PCR; TCRdb holds only in-frame clones, not every one. The repertoire holds approximately 150,000 clones, with approximately 90% as singletons. The sample taken for sequencing was peripheral blood. All receptors derive from a human donor with COVID-19, enrolled during active disease. The donor label of this sample is uncertain.

This chain connects TRBV6-1 to TRBJ2-3; D uncertain. This CDR3 region has 15 residues. Looked up from germline, CDR1 is MNHNS and CDR2 is SASEGT. With 0 bases removed from V and 0 bases from J, the gap between germline ends came to 7 bases. In DNA, the CDR3 is TGTGCCAGCAGTGAAGCCTACGCTAGCACAGATACGCAGTATTTT. This translates into CASSEAYASTDTQYF.

CDR3 DNA: TGTGCCACCAGCAGACTACAGGGGGCAGAGACTGAAGCTTTCTTT. Translating it yields CATSRLQGAETEAFF. The chain couples TRBV15 to TRBJ1-1; TRBD1 matches 9 bases. The junction had 6 bases not matched to a gene; V was cut back by 2 bases and J by 5 bases. The CDR3 totals 15 residues. The germline V gene has CDR1 LNHNV and CDR2 YYDKDF (reference sequence).

The gene calls are TRBV7-3 and TRBJ2-1; TRBD2 matches 8 bases. This CDR3 contains 15 residues. The V gene end was trimmed by 0 bases and the J gene end by 8 bases; junction bases not matched to a gene: 6. CDR1 is SGHTA and CDR2 is FQGTGA in the germline V gene. CDR3 residues: CASSLTPGGADEQFF. The CDR3 bases are TGTGCCAGCAGCTTAACCCCCGGGGGGGCGGATGAGCAGTTCTTC.

This clone was recorded only once. This chain links TRBV28 with TRBJ2-1, with unresolved D. The V gene's germline CDR1 is MDHEN and CDR2 SYDVKM. CDR3 length: 13 residues. Trimming removed 3 bases at V and 4 bases at J, with 7 bases between. CDR3 in amino acids: CASSLVLYNEQFF. The CDR3 nucleotides read TGTGCCAGCAGTTTGGTTCTATACAATGAGCAGTTCTTC.

The chain recombines TRBV7-2 with TRBJ2-1, with TRBD2 matching 10 bases. The CDR3 sequence is 15 residues long. CDR1 SGHTA and CDR2 FQGNSA come from the germline V gene. J lost 8 bases, V lost 1 base, and 5 bases had no gene match. The CDR3 DNA follows: TGTGCCAGCAGCTTAGTTGGTAGCGGGGGGCATGAGCAGTTCTTC. It translates to CASSLVGSGGHEQFF.

A remark on this clone: The junction and the germline gene differ at one end; a read error may be behind it. This sequence joins TRBV19 and TRBJ1-3; D remains unclear. Germline-derived CDR1 and CDR2 are LNHDA and SQIVND (reference sequence). This CDR3 has 14 amino acids. This chain's CDR3 is CASKLAGRGDTIYF. The DNA for the CDR3 is TGTGCCAGTAAGCTTGCCGGCCGTGGAGACACCATATATTTT.

The V call is TRBV3-1 (or the pseudogene TRBV3-2), the J call TRBJ2-3; D uncertain. Trimming pared 5 bases from V and 4 bases from J, leaving 10 bases between. Germline CDR1 is LGHDT and CDR2 is YNNKEL (reference sequence). This CDR3 is 13 amino acids long. The CDR3 DNA reads TGTGCCAGCAGCAAAGGTCGGGCAGATACGCAGTATTTT. Translated: CASSKGRADTQYF.

The chain recombines TRBV6-1 with TRBJ1-1, with TRBD1 matching 10 bases. CDR1 is MNHNS and CDR2 is SASEGT in the germline V gene. The J segment lost 6 bases and the V segment lost 3 bases, leaving 10 bases of the junction unmatched. There are 16 residues in the CDR3. The CDR3 DNA follows: TGTGCCAGCAGTGAGCCCCCGGGACAGGGGAGGGCTGAAGCTTTCTTT. Protein sequence: CASSEPPGQGRAEAFF.

The chain employs TRBV7-9 and TRBJ2-1; a possible D gene is TRBD1 (6 bases). This CDR3 contains 14 residues. Germline V gene sequence: CDR1 SEHNR, CDR2 FQNEAQ (reference sequence). V gave up 1 base and J gave up 15 bases, with 19 bases separating them. The CDR3 loop is CASSLEGGATQRFF. In DNA form, the CDR3 reads TGTGCCAGCAGCTTAGAAGGGGGAGCTACACAGCGGTTCTTC. Complete variable domain (other parts from reference TRBV7-9 and TRBJ2-1): DTGVSQNPRHKITKRGQNVTFRCDPISEHNRLYWYRQTLGQGPEFLTYFQNEAQLEKSRLLSDRFSAERPKGSFSTLEIQRTEQGDSAMYLCASSLEGGATQRFFGPGTRLTVL.

The chain couples TRBV6-1 to TRBJ1-5; unclear D gene. Trimming took off 2 bases at V and 1 base at J, with 6 bases between the two ends. CDR3 length: 14 residues. Germline loops: CDR1 MNHNS, CDR2 SASEGT. CDR3 coding DNA: TGTGCCAGCAGTGAACAGTCAAGCAATCAGCCCCAGCATTTT. Translating gives CASSEQSSNQPQHF.

This clone was found a few times. The CDR3 is CASSLTGPSSYNSPLHF. The CDR3 DNA is TGTGCCAGCAGCTTAACGGGCCCGAGCTCCTATAATTCACCCCTCCACTTT. V is TRBV7-3 and J is TRBJ1-6; the D is unclear. V shed 0 bases and J shed 0 bases, with 9 bases lying between them. The CDR3 has 17 amino acids. Germline V gives CDR1 SGHTA, CDR2 FQGTGA. The full variable domain, in which reference TRBV7-3 and TRBJ1-6 provide the parts outside the CDR3, is GAGVSQTPSNKVTEKGKYVELRCDPISGHTALYWYRQSLGQGPEFLIYFQGTGAADDSGLPNDRFFAVRPEGSVSTLKIQRTERGDSAVYLCASSLTGPSSYNSPLHFGNGTRLTVT.

This clone was seen ten or more times. V usage is TRBV6-6 and J usage is TRBJ1-6; unclear D gene. The CDR3 is made up of 14 amino acids. CDR1 is MNHNY, CDR2 SVGAGI, per germline (reference sequence). V lost 7 bases and J lost 0, with 7 bases in between. The CDR3 is CASKAGSYNSPLHF. The CDR3, as DNA: TGTGCCAGCAAAGCGGGCTCCTATAATTCACCCCTCCACTTT.